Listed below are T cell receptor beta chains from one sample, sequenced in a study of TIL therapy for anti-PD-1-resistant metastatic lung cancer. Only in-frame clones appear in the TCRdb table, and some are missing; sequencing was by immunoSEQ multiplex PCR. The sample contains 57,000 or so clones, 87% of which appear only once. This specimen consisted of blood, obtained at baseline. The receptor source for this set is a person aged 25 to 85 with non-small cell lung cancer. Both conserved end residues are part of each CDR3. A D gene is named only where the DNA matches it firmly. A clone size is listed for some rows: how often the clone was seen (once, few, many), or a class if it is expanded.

CASRRDPTDTQYF	TGTGCCAGCAGACGGGACCCCACAGATACGCAGTATTTT	-	TRBV6-5	TRBJ2-3	-
CASSPRISSYEQYF	TGTGCCAGCTCACCACGTATTTCCTCCTACGAGCAGTACTTC	-	TRBV18	TRBJ2-7	-
CASRSSGMNEQFF	TGTGCCAGCAGGTCCTCGGGAATGAATGAGCAGTTCTTC	-	TRBV5-8	TRBJ2-1	-
CASSQTGTGKETQYF	TGTGCCAGCAGCCAGACCGGGACGGGCAAAGAGACCCAGTACTTC	-	TRBV3-1/TRBV3-2	TRBJ2-5	-
CASSLGPGGVADTQYF	TGTGCCAGCAGCTTAGGACCGGGAGGAGTCGCAGATACGCAGTATTTT	-	TRBV13	TRBJ2-3	TRBD2
CASSETHSNQPQHF	TGTGCCAGCTCCGAGACCCATAGCAATCAGCCCCAGCATTTT	few	TRBV18	TRBJ1-5	-
CASSLEGQGDSPLHF	TGCGCCAGCAGCTTGGAGGGACAGGGGGATTCACCCCTCCACTTT	-	TRBV5-1	TRBJ1-6	TRBD1
CASSLGWTGTYEQYF	TGTGCCAGCAGCTTGGGATGGACAGGGACCTACGAGCAGTACTTC	-	TRBV5-6	TRBJ2-7	TRBD1
CASSKKPGQGFNGYTF	TGTGCCAGCAGCAAGAAACCGGGACAGGGATTCAATGGCTACACCTTC	once	TRBV5-8	TRBJ1-2	TRBD1
CASSWSSGGPLPGGELFF	TGTGCCAGCAGCTGGTCTAGCGGGGGGCCATTACCCGGCGGGGAGCTGTTTTTT	-	TRBV7-8	TRBJ2-2	TRBD2
CASSQERGGATYEQYF	TGCGCCAGCAGCCAAGAGAGGGGGGGGGCCACCTACGAGCAGTACTTC	-	TRBV4-1	TRBJ2-7	-
CASSLAVGILNEQFF	TGTGCCAGCAGCTTGGCCGTCGGAATCTTGAATGAGCAGTTCTTC	-	TRBV5-6	TRBJ2-1	-
CATSRDPFGLAGSSTDTQYF	TGTGCCACCAGCAGAGATCCCTTCGGACTAGCGGGCTCTAGCACAGATACGCAGTATTTT	-	TRBV15	TRBJ2-3	TRBD2
CASSSGTLSYNEQFF	TGTGCCAGCAGCTCCGGGACACTATCCTACAATGAGCAGTTCTTC	-	TRBV5-5	TRBJ2-1	-
CAWSFGRGGLDTQYF	TGTGCCTGGAGTTTTGGCCGGGGGGGCTTAGATACGCAGTATTTT	-	TRBV30	TRBJ2-3	TRBD2
CASSLLPGGGQPQHF	TGTGCCAGCAGCTTGTTACCGGGGGGCGGTCAGCCCCAGCATTTT	-	TRBV5-5	TRBJ1-5	-
CASSLGTTSDNTQYF	TGTGCCAGCAGCTTGGGGACAACCTCCGATAATACGCAGTATTTT	-	TRBV11-1	TRBJ2-3	-
CASSSAGDRPSYEQYF	TGTGCCAGCAGTTCCGCCGGGGACAGACCCTCCTACGAGCAGTACTTC	-	TRBV28	TRBJ2-7	TRBD1
CASSFGDYGYTF	TGTGCCAGCAGTTTCGGGGACTATGGCTACACCTTC	-	TRBV6-5	TRBJ1-2	-
CASSTSGRATIEQFF	TGTGCCAGCAGTACTAGCGGGAGGGCCACCATTGAGCAGTTCTTC	-	TRBV6-5	TRBJ2-1	TRBD2
CASSLETGKNTEAFF	TGTGCCAGCAGCTTAGAGACAGGAAAGAACACTGAAGCTTTCTTT	-	TRBV11-2	TRBJ1-1	-
CASSRSTQETQYF	TGTGCCAGCTCACGGTCCACTCAAGAGACCCAGTACTTC	-	TRBV6-4	TRBJ2-5	-
CASSLTGGFEAFF	TGTGCCAGCAGCCTAACAGGGGGATTTGAAGCTTTCTTT	few	TRBV7-9	TRBJ1-1	TRBD1
CATSDPGQGSDTQYF	TGTGCCACCAGTGACCCGGGACAGGGGTCAGATACGCAGTATTTT	-	TRBV24-1	TRBJ2-3	TRBD1
CASGSGFANTGELFF	TGCGCCAGCGGGAGCGGGTTCGCGAACACCGGGGAGCTGTTTTTT	-	TRBV10-1	TRBJ2-2	-
CASSQLSSGGLGEQFF	TGTGCCAGCAGCCAATTATCATCGGGAGGGCTCGGTGAGCAGTTCTTC	few	TRBV14	TRBJ2-1	TRBD2
CASSGTGAPTNEKLFF	TGTGCCAGCTCCGGGACAGGGGCCCCAACTAATGAAAAACTGTTTTTT	-	TRBV9	TRBJ1-4	TRBD1
CASKGARSTDTQYF	TGCGCCAGCAAGGGGGCTCGTAGCACAGATACGCAGTATTTT	-	TRBV5-1	TRBJ2-3	TRBD1
CASSGGFGPGSYEQYF	TGTGCCAGCAGTGGGGGGTTTGGGCCCGGGTCCTACGAGCAGTACTTC	-	TRBV2	TRBJ2-7	-
CASSEQQGVGDEQYF	TGCGCCAGCAGTGAGCAGCAGGGAGTTGGGGACGAGCAGTACTTC	-	TRBV10-1	TRBJ2-7	-
CASSKFDRTYEQYF	TGTGCCAGCAGTAAGTTCGACCGTACCTACGAGCAGTACTTC	few	TRBV6-2/TRBV6-3	TRBJ2-7	-
CASSTGDGLSPLHF	TGTGCCAGCAGTACGGGGGACGGCTTATCACCCCTCCACTTT	-	TRBV27	TRBJ1-6	-
CASSVGQGANEQYF	TGTGCCAGCAGCGTAGGGCAGGGGGCGAACGAGCAGTACTTC	once	TRBV9	TRBJ2-7	TRBD1
CASNVEGSYNEQFF	TGTGCCAGTAACGTGGAAGGCTCCTACAATGAGCAGTTCTTC	-	TRBV19	TRBJ2-1	-
CASSYAVQGYYGYTF	TGTGCCAGCAGTTACGCCGTACAGGGTTACTATGGCTACACCTTC	-	TRBV6-5	TRBJ1-2	-
CASSQVGYNEQFF	TGCGCCAGCAGCCAAGTTGGCTACAATGAGCAGTTCTTC	-	TRBV4-1	TRBJ2-1	-
CASSLDLALSTDTQYF	TGTGCCAGCAGTTTAGACCTAGCATTGAGCACAGATACGCAGTATTTT	-	TRBV2	TRBJ2-3	-
CASSLGPVSYEQYF	TGTGCCAGCAGCTTGGGCCCGGTATCCTACGAGCAGTACTTC	few	TRBV5-6	TRBJ2-7	-
CATRGGQGLYEQYF	TGTGCCACCAGGGGGGGACAGGGACTCTACGAGCAGTACTTC	-	TRBV6-5	TRBJ2-7	TRBD1
CASSLVAAQEQFF	TGTGCCAGCAGTTTAGTTGCGGCCCAGGAGCAGTTCTTC	-	TRBV12-3/TRBV12-4	TRBJ2-1	-
CASSQRKDTQYF	TGTGCCAGCAGTCAACGGAAAGATACGCAGTATTTT	few	TRBV27	TRBJ2-3	-
CASSYSRSGGGYTF	TGTGCCAGCAGTTACTCGAGGTCGGGCGGTGGCTACACCTTC	-	TRBV6-5	TRBJ1-2	-
CASSLSMNTEAFF	TGTGCCAGCAGTTTATCTATGAACACTGAAGCTTTCTTT	-	TRBV12-3/TRBV12-4	TRBJ1-1	-
CASSEDNRDRRSDGYTF	TGTGCCAGCAGTGAGGATAACCGGGACAGACGCTCGGACGGCTACACCTTC	-	TRBV6-1	TRBJ1-2	TRBD1
CASSPPLAGNTDTQYF	TGTGCCAGCAGCCCGCCACTAGCGGGAAACACAGATACGCAGTATTTT	-	TRBV5-6	TRBJ2-3	TRBD2
CASSGGTSRREQYF	TGTGCCAGCAGCGGGGGGACTAGCCGGCGCGAGCAGTACTTC	-	TRBV28	TRBJ2-7	TRBD2
CASREDRGHYGYTF	TGTGCCAGCAGAGAGGACAGGGGACACTATGGCTACACCTTC	-	TRBV6-5	TRBJ1-2	TRBD1
CASSPNPTGTGEAFF	TGTGCCAGCAGCCCAAATCCGACAGGGACGGGTGAAGCTTTCTTT	-	TRBV3-1/TRBV3-2	TRBJ1-1	TRBD1
CASSWVGSLDEQFF	TGTGCCAGCAGTTGGGTTGGTTCCTTGGATGAGCAGTTCTTC	once	TRBV27	TRBJ2-1	-
CASSLYRGNGYTF	TGTGCCAGCAGTTTATACAGGGGAAATGGCTACACCTTC	-	TRBV28	TRBJ1-2	TRBD1
CASSRGGVGEQYF	TGTGCCAGTAGTAGAGGGGGCGTCGGCGAGCAGTACTTC	-	TRBV19	TRBJ2-7	TRBD1
CASSHNTGELFF	TGTGCCAGCAGTCATAACACCGGGGAGCTGTTTTTT	-	TRBV2	TRBJ2-2	-
CASSLELKETQYF	TGCGCCAGCAGCTTAGAGTTAAAAGAGACCCAGTACTTC	-	TRBV5-1	TRBJ2-5	-
CASSLGGLYGYTF	TGTGCCAGCAGCCTCGGGGGACTTTATGGCTACACCTTC	-	TRBV7-8	TRBJ1-2	-